Given below is one T cell receptor beta chain in context. The antigen is unknown. The junction shows a germline mismatch at one end, possibly a read error. This entry comes from a study of T cells in Graves' hyperthyroidism and ophthalmopathy. Study overall: Peripheral blood specimens were obtained at initial diagnosis, prior to any treatment. Broader study findings: Ophthalmopathy was model-predicted a median around 6.7 months pre-onset. Researchers found most expanded thyroid clonotypes above 0.001 in blood as well.

Around 9.9 ml of fresh peripheral blood supplied the PBMCs. CDR1 is SGHRS and CDR2 is YFSETQ in the germline V gene. The CDR3 spans 15 residues. Amplification of TCR beta CDR3 regions was performed using RNA transcripts as template. Primed by the HTBI set, a first-round RT-PCR was run on the TCR CDR3. MiXCR, applied by TCRdb to the multiplex PCR reads, yields one record per CDR3 protein. The data hold about 680,000 distinct CDR3 sequences, with around 40% observed a single time. This TCR was sampled from a woman between 40 and 55 years old with Graves' hyperthyroidism. The chain joins TRBV5-1 to TRBJ2-7; TRBD1 or TRBD2 may be the D gene (5 bases each). The specimen sequenced was blood. CDR3 in amino acids: CASSGGWLSSYEQYF. CDR3 nucleotide sequence: TGTGCCAGCAGTGGGGGTTGGTTGAGCTCCTACGAGCAGTACTTC. The full variable domain, in which reference TRBV5-1 and TRBJ2-7 provide the parts outside the CDR3, is KAGVTQTPRYLIKTRGQQVTLSCSPISGHRSVSWYQQTPGQGLQFLFEYFSETQRNKGNFPGRFSGRQFSNSRSEMNVSTLELGDSALYLCASSGGWLSSYEQYFGPGTRLTVT.